What follows describes a single T cell receptor (beta chain). What it recognizes is unknown. The donors, all healthy, were Caucasians living in Russia, aged about 6 to 90. Investigators took 8.5 to 10 milliliters of peripheral blood from every donor. CDR3 length: 16 amino acids. Germline CDR1 and CDR2: LNHNV and YYDKDF (reference sequence). The junction had 1 base not matched to a gene; V was cut back by 1 base and J by 2 bases. The second PCR ran roughly 7 to 11 cycles with a sample-barcoded 5' primer and J-beta primers. From the 5' RACE reads, TCRdb called clonotypes with MiXCR, one entry per CDR3 protein. The data show 710,000 or so distinct CDR3 sequences, with over 20% seen just once and around 21% held by the top ten. The sample originates from a study of blood T cells in healthy people across ages. Study observations and caveats: Roughly linearly, TCR beta diversity per million T cells fell as age increased.

What was sequenced was blood. The clonotype originates from a man between 65 and 85 years old in good health. V and J are TRBV15 and TRBJ2-1; 11 bases match TRBD1. For the CDR3, the DNA is TGTGCCACCAGCAGAGGGACAGGGGGCCCCTACAATGAGCAGTTCTTC. It specifies CATSRGTGGPYNEQFF.